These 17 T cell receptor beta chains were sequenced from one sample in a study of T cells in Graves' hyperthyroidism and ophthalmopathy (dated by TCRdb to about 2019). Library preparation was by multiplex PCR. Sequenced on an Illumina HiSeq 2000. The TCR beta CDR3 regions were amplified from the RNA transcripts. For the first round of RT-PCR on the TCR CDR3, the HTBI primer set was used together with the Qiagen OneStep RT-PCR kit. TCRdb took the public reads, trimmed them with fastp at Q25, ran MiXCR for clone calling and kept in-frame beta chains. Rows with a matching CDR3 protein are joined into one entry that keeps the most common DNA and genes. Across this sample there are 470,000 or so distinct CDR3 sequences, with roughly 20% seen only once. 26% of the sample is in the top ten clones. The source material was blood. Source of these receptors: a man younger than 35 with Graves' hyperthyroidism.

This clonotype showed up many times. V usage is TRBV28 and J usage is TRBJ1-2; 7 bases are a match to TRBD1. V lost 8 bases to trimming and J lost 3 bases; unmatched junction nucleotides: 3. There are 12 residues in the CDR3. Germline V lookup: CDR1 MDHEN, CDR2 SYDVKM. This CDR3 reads CASRGTDYGYTF. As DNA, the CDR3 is TGTGCCAGCCGGGGGACAGACTATGGCTACACCTTC.

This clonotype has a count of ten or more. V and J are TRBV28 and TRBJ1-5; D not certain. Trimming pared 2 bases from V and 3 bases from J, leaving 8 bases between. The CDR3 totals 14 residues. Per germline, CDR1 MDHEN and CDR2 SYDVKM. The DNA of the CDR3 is TGTGCCAGCAGTTTAGCCTGGAACAATCAGCCCCAGCATTTT. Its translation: CASSLAWNNQPQHF.

The CDR3 sequence is CASSSTRGLGGYTF. The CDR3 DNA reads as TGTGCCAGTAGTTCCACCCGGGGGCTAGGCGGCTACACCTTC. The chain links TRBV19 to TRBJ1-2; D may be TRBD1 (6 bases). Trimming left V 5 bases short and J 8 bases short, with 18 bases between. The CDR3 totals 14 residues. Germline V lookup: CDR1 LNHDA, CDR2 SQIVND (reference sequence).

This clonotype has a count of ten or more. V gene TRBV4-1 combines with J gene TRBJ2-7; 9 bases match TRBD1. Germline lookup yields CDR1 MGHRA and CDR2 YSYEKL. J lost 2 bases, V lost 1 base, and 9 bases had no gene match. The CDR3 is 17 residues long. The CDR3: CASSQVRPGQGAYEQYF. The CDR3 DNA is TGCGCCAGCAGCCAAGTCCGCCCGGGACAGGGTGCCTACGAGCAGTACTTC.

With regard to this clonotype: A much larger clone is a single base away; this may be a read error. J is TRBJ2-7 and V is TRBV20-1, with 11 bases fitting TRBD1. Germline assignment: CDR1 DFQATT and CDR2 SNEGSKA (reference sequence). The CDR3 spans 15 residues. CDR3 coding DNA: TGCAGTGCTAGAGATGCCGGGACAGGGGGGCGTGAGCTGTACTTC. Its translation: CSARDAGTGGRELYF.

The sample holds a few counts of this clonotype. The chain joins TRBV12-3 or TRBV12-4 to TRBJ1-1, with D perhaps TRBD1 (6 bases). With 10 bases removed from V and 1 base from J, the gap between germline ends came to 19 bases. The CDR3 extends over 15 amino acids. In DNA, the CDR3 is TGTGCCACTACCCCCGGGCCGGGGGCGAACACTGAAGCTTTCTTT. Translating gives CATTPGPGANTEAFF.

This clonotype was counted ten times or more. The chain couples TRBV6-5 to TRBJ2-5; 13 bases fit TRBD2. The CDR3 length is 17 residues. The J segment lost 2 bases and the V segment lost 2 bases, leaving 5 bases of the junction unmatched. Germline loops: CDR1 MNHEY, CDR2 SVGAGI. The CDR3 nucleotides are TGTGCCAGCAGTTACCGGACTAGCGGGGGCTCACAAGAGACCCAGTACTTC. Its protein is CASSYRTSGGSQETQYF.

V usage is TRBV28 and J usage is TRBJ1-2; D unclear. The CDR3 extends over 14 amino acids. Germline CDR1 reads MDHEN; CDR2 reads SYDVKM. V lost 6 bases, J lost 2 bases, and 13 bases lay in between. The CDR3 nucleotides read TGTGCCAGCAGCGGCGAAGCAGTAAACTATGGCTACACCTTC. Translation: CASSGEAVNYGYTF.

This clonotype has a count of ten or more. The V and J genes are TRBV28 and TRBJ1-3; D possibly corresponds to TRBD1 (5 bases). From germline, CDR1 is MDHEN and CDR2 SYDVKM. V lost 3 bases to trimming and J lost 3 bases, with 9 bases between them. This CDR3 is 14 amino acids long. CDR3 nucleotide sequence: TGTGCCAGCAGTTTTGGGGGTATTGGAAACACCATATATTTT. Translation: CASSFGGIGNTIYF.

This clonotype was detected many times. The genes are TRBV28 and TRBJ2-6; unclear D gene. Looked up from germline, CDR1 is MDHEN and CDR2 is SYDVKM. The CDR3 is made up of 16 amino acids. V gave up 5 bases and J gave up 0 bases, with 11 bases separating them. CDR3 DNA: TGTGCCAGCAGTCTGCTTCAAGACTCTGGGGCCAACGTCCTGACTTTC. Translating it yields CASSLLQDSGANVLTF. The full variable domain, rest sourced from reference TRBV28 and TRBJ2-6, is DVKVTQSSRYLVKRTGEKVFLECVQDMDHENMFWYRQDPGLGLRLIYFSYDVKMKEKGDIPEGYSVSREKKERFSLILESASTNQTSMYLCASSLLQDSGANVLTFGAGSRLTVL.

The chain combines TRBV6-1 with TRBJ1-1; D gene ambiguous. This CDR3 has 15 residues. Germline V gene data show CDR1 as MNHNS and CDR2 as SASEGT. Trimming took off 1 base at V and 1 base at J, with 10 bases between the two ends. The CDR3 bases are TGTGCCAGCAGTGAAGGAGGCAGGCCGAACACTGAAGCTTTCTTT. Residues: CASSEGGRPNTEAFF.

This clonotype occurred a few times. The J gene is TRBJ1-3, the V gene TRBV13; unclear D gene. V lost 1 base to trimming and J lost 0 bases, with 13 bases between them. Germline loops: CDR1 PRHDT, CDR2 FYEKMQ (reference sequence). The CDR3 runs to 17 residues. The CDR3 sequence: CASSLVNGIHSGNTIYF. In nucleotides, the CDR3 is TGTGCCAGCAGCTTAGTTAACGGCATCCACTCTGGAAACACCATATATTTT.

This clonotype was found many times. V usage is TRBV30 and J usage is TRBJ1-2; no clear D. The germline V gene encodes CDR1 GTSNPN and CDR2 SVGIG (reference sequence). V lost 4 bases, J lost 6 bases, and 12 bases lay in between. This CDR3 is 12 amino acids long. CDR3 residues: CAWTGSGHGYTF. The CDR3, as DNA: TGTGCCTGGACCGGGTCCGGGCATGGCTACACCTTC.

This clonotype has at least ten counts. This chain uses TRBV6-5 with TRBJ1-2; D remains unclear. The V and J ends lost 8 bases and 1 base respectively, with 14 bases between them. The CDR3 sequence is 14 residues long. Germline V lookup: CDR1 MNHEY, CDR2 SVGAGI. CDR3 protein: CASFFERINYGYTF. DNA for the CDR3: TGTGCCAGCTTCTTTGAGCGGATTAACTATGGCTACACCTTC.

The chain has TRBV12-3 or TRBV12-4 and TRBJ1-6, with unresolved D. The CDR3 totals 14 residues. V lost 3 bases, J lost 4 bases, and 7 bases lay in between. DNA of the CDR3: TGTGCCAGCAGTTTGACCCCATATAATTCACCCCTCCACTTT. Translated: CASSLTPYNSPLHF.

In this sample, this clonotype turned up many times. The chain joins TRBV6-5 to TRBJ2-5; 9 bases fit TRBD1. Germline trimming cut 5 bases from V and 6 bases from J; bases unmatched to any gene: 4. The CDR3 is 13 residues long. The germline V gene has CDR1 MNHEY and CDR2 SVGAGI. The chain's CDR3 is CASSHGTGQTQYF. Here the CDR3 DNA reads TGTGCCAGCAGTCACGGGACAGGGCAGACCCAGTACTTC.

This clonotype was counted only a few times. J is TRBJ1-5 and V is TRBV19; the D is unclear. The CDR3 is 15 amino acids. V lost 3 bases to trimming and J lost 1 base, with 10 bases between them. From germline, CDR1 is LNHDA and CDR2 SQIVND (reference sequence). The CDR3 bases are TGTGCCAGTAGTATTGAGGCACGGAGCAATCAGCCCCAGCATTTT. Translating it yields CASSIEARSNQPQHF.